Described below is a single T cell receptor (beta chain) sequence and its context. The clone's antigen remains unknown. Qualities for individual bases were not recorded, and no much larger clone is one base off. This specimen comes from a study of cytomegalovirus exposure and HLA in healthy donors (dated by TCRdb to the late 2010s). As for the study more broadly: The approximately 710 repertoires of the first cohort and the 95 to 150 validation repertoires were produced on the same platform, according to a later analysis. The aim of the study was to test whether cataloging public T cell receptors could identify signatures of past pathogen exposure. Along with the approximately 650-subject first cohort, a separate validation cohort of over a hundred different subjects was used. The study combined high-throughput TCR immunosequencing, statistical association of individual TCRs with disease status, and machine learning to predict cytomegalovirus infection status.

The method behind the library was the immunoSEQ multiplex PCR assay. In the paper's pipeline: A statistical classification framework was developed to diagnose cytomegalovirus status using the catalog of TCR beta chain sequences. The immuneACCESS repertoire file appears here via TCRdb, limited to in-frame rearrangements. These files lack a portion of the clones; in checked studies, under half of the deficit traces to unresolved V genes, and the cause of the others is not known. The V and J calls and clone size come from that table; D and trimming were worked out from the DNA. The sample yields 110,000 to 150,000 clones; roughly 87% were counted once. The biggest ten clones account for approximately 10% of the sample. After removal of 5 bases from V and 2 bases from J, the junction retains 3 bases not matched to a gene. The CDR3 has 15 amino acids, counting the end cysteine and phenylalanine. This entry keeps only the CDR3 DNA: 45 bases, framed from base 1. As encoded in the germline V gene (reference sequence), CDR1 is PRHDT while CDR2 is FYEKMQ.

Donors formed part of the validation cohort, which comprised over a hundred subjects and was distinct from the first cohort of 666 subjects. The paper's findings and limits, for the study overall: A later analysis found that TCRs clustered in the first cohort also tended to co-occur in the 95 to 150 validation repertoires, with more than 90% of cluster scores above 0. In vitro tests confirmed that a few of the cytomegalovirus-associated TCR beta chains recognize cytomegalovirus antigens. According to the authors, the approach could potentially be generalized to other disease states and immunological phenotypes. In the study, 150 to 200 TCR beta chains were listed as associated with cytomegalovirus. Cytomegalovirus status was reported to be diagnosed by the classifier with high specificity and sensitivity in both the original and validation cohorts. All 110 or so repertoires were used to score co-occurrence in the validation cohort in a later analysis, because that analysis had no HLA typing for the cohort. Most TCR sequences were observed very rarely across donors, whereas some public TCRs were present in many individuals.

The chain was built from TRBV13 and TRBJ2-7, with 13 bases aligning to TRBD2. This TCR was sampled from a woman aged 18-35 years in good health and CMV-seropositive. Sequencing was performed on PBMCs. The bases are TGTGCCAGCAGCGCACTAGCGGGGGGGCCCTACGAGCAGTACTTC. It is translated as CASSALAGGPYEQYF. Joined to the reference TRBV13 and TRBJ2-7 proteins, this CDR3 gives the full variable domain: AAGVIQSPRHLIKEKRETATLKCYPIPRHDTVYWYQQGPGQDPQFLISFYEKMQSDKGSIPDRFSAQQFSDYHSELNMSSLELGDSALYFCASSALAGGPYEQYFGPGTRLTVT.